What follows describes a single TCR beta chain. TCRdb's table, derived via immunoSEQ multiplex PCR, lists solely in-frame clones and lacks some. The sample includes roughly 380,000 clones, roughly 85% of them seen just once. This sample was taken from a study of Ad26.COV2.S vaccination and SARS-CoV-2 variants. Trimming left V 3 bases short and J 3 bases short, with 6 bases between. This CDR3 region has 13 residues. Specified treatment: around 19 received Ad26.COV2.S at low or high dose, single or two shots; 5 received placebo; per-sample allocation not given. The samples were gathered on day 63 after the first injection of vaccine or placebo.

The sample here was peripheral blood, taken in a trial of Ad26.COV2.S vaccine versus placebo. The source of this sequence is a person between 18 and 59 years old who received the Ad26.COV2.S COVID-19 vaccine or a placebo. The chain recombines TRBV12-3 or TRBV12-4 with TRBJ1-5; D gene uncertain. Here the CDR3 DNA reads TGTGCCAGCAGTTTTGTGGACAATCAGCCCCAGCATTTT. It is translated as CASSFVDNQPQHF.